This note documents a single TCR beta chain sequence. The sample is drawn from a study of CD8 T cells in Susac syndrome. The junction had 5 bases not matched to a gene; V was cut back by 5 bases and J by 4 bases. CDR1 SEHNR and CDR2 FQNEAQ come from the germline V gene (reference sequence). CDR3 size: 16 residues. The RNA, roughly 0.5 to 1 ug, was put through reverse transcription using random hexamers. TCRdb fed the immunoSEQ multiplex PCR reads into MiXCR, producing one record per CDR3 protein. The table includes 130,000 or so distinct CDR3 sequences, roughly 95% detected once. This sequence joins TRBV7-9 and TRBJ2-5; 15 positions agree with TRBD2. The clonotype originates from a human donor with Susac syndrome. The specimen sequenced was CD4+ T cells from PBMCs. The CDR3 bases are TGTGCCAGCAGCCTCAGGGGACTAGCGGGAGGAGAGACCCAGTACTTC. Protein sequence: CASSLRGLAGGETQYF.